These 5 T cell receptor beta chains originate from one sample sequenced in a study of T-cell memory formation after mild COVID-19 (dated by TCRdb to about 2021). The library was prepared using 5' RACE. Sequencing relied on an Illumina NovaSeq 6000. TCRdb reprocessing: public reads trimmed at Q25 with fastp, clones called with MiXCR, in-frame beta chains kept. Duplicate CDR3 protein sequences are folded into a single record with the most common DNA and genes. In all, the sample holds fewer than 150,000 distinct CDR3 sequences, and more than 13% of those were seen once. 25% to 30% of the sample goes to the ten largest clones. Sequencing used PBMCs or a T cell subset sorted from them (not recorded which). The receptors were gathered from an adult woman who had mild COVID-19 (a few samples of this study predate the infection). The sample titles of this study are shuffled in the database, so cell type and time point are left out; the donor was told from shared clones.

The chain joins TRBV19 to TRBJ1-5, with D perhaps matching TRBD1 (6 bases). The CDR3 sequence is 11 residues long. Germline V gene data show CDR1 as LNHDA and CDR2 as SQIVND (reference sequence). The CDR3 DNA is TGTGAGGGGGATAGCAATCAGCCCCAGCATTTT. Translating gives CEGDSNQPQHF.

The rearrangement links TRBV7-6 to TRBJ2-1; no definite D call. Germline V CDR1 and CDR2: SGHVS, FNYEAQ. The length of the CDR3 is 11 residues. V dropped 2 bases and J dropped 11 bases, with 7 bases sitting between them. In DNA, the CDR3 is TGTGCCAGCAGCTTACTGCAGAAGCAGTTCTTC. Its translation is CASSLLQKQFF.

The gene calls are TRBV20-1 and TRBJ2-7; the D gene is possibly TRBD2 (5 bases). Per the germline V gene, CDR1 is DFQATT and CDR2 is SNEGSKA (reference sequence). CDR3 length equals 13 residues. The germline V and J ends were trimmed by 8 bases and 0 bases, with 14 bases remaining between them. CDR3 amino acids: CSNTRVLSYEQYF. The CDR3, as DNA: TGCAGTAATACTAGGGTCCTCTCCTACGAGCAGTACTTC.

The gene calls are TRBV19 and TRBJ2-1; the match to TRBD2 covers 8 bases. This CDR3 region has 16 residues. Germline-derived CDR1 and CDR2 are LNHDA and SQIVND (reference sequence). V shed 9 bases, J shed 8 bases, and the junction held 18 bases outside the gene matches. The CDR3 nucleotides read TGTGCCAGCTCCTCTTCGGGGGCTAGCGGGTATTATGAGCAGTTCTTC. Residues: CASSSSGASGYYEQFF. The full variable domain, completed using reference TRBV19 and TRBJ2-1, is DGGITQSPKYLFRKEGQNVTLSCEQNLNHDAMYWYRQDPGQGLRLIYYSQIVNDFQKGDIAEGYSVSREKKESFPLTVTSAQKNPTAFYLCASSSSGASGYYEQFFGPGTRLTVL.

This clonotype appeared many times. This chain joins TRBV7-8 and TRBJ2-5, with 12 bases aligning to TRBD2. The CDR3 sequence is 15 residues long. Looked up from germline, CDR1 is SGHVS and CDR2 is FQNEAQ. V shed 5 bases and J 5 bases; nucleotides not matched to a gene: 6. CDR3 amino acids: CASSPSGGGLETQYF. The CDR3 DNA reads TGTGCCAGCAGCCCTAGCGGGGGGGGGTTGGAGACCCAGTACTTC. The complete variable domain, with remaining parts taken from reference TRBV7-8 and TRBJ2-5, reads GAGVSQSPRYKVAKRGQDVALRCDPISGHVSLFWYQQALGQGPEFLTYFQNEAQLDKSGLPSDRFFAERPEGSVSTLKIQRTQQEDSAVYLCASSPSGGGLETQYFGPGTRLLVL.